This T cell receptor beta chain was profiled in a study of early T cells in non-severe SARS-CoV-2 infection. Study summary: Sequenced material consisted of bulk RNA (from unsorted whole blood), and chains were unpaired. Points from the study as a whole: Using VDJdb, the matching emphasized anti-spike CD8 responses while missing private and CD4 specificities.

There are a few counts of this clonotype. Antigen specificity is unknown. Per germline, CDR1 LNHDA and CDR2 SQIVND (reference sequence). With 7 bases removed from V and 7 bases from J, the gap between germline ends came to 14 bases. CDR3 size: 13 residues. The TCR library protocol attached unique molecular identifiers to the individual cDNA molecules. TCRdb re-called the 5' RACE reads with MiXCR, one entry per CDR3 protein. The sample carries more than 50,000 distinct CDR3 sequences, roughly 5.5% recorded once. The chain has TRBV19 and TRBJ1-5; no definite D call. The TCR comes from an adult who was a healthcare worker with PCR-confirmed SARS-CoV-2 infection or an uninfected control (not recorded which). Input material: whole blood. CDR3 nucleotides: TGTGCCAGTACCGTGAGGTTGGGCCAGCCCCAGCATTTT. Amino acids: CASTVRLGQPQHF.